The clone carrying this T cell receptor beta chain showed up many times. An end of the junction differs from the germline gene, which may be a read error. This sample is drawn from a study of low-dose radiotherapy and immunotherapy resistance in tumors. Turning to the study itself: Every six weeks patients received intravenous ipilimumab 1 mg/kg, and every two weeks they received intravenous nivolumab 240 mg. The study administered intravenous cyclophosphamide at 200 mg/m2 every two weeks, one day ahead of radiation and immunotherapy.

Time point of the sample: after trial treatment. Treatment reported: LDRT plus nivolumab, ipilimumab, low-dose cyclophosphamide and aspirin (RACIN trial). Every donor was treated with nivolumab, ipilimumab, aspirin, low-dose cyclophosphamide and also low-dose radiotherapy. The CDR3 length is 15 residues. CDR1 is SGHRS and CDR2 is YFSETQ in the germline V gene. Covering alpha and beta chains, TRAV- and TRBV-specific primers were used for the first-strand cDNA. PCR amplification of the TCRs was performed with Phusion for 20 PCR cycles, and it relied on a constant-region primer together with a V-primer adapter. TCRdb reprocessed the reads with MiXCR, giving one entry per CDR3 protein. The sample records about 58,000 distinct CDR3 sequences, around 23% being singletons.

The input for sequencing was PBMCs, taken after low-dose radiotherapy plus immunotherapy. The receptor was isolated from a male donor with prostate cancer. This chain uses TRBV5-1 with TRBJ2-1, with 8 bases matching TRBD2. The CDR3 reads CASTLGLAGYNEQFF. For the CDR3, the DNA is TGCGCCAGCACCTTGGGGCTAGCGGGCTACAATGAGCAGTTCTTC.